One sample yielded the 20 T cell receptor beta chains listed below, sequenced in a study of read filtering for tumor transcriptome and immune sequencing. From 300 to 450 ng of RNA, a library with molecular barcoded alpha/delta and beta/gamma adaptors was made. MiXCR, applied by TCRdb to the reads, yields one record per CDR3 protein. The sample contains roughly 46,000 distinct CDR3 sequences, approximately 12% of which appear only once. The specimen sequenced was a population of CD138-negative cells sorted from bone marrow. These receptors were taken from a donor at least 40 years old with multiple myeloma.

Of note for this clonotype: This CDR3 fails to terminate in the conserved phenylalanine or tryptophan, so it likely reflects a read error. The genes are TRBV20-1 and TRBJ1-3; D is uncertain. The CDR3 runs 16 residues. V lost 3 bases, J lost 0 bases, and 15 bases lay in between. Germline V gives CDR1 DFQATT, CDR2 SNEGSKA (reference sequence). CDR3: CSASQRGGRSGNTIYL. Written as DNA, the CDR3 is TGCAGTGCTAGCCAGCGCGGAGGACGCTCTGGAAACACCATATATCTT.

As concerns this clonotype: It may be a read error: a sequence one base away is much more abundant. This sequence joins TRBV29-1 and TRBJ2-3; D may correspond to TRBD1 or TRBD2 (5 bases each). Germline V gene sequence: CDR1 SQVTM, CDR2 ANQGSEA. This CDR3 is built from 11 residues. CDR3 nucleotide sequence: TGCGGCGTGGGGACCCAGGGAACGCAGTATTTT. This translates into CGVGTQGTQYF.

This clonotype was found many times. A much bigger clone sits one base away, suggesting this may be a read error. J is TRBJ2-1 and V is TRBV7-2; no reliable D call. CDR1 and CDR2 (germline): SGHTA, FQGNSA. The CDR3 totals 15 residues. CDR3 nucleotides: TGTGCCAGCAGCTTAGGCCTAGGCGGCTACAATGGGCAGTTCTTC. Its translation: CASSLGLGGYNGQFF.

Concerning this clonotype: This may be a read error, as it is one base from a much larger clone. J is TRBJ2-5 and V is TRBV6-1; 11 bases agree with TRBD2. CDR1 and CDR2 (germline): MNHNS, SASEGT. J gave up 5 bases and V 7 bases, and 15 bases lay outside the gene matches. The CDR3 loop spans 17 amino acids. Here the CDR3 reads CASTPRGLAETSETQYF. Here the CDR3 DNA reads TGTGCCAGCACTCCTCGGGGACTAGCGGAAACGTCGGAGACCCAGTACTTC.

In its sample, this clonotype was seen many times. The chain joins TRBV5-1 to TRBJ2-2, with D perhaps matching TRBD1 or TRBD2 (5 bases each). This CDR3 has 16 residues. Germline CDR1 and CDR2: SGHRS and YFSETQ. The ends were cut back, 0 bases at V and 6 bases at J, with 15 bases in the middle. CDR3 protein: CASSLATRDLSGELFF. DNA for the CDR3: TGCGCCAGCAGCTTGGCGACCAGGGACCTGTCCGGGGAGCTGTTTTTT.

Regarding this clonotype: This could be a read error, since a much larger clone is one nucleotide away. The chain couples TRBV28 to TRBJ1-5; D unresolved. V was cut by 11 bases and J by 2 bases, with 13 bases left in between. Germline CDR1 is MDHEN and CDR2 is SYDVKM. The CDR3 has 13 amino acids. The CDR3 nucleotides read TGTGCCTGCAAAACCGGAGGCAATCAGCCCCAGCATTTT. Its protein is CACKTGGNQPQHF.

This clonotype was recorded a few times. The chain links TRBV7-3 to TRBJ1-1, with 8 bases fitting TRBD1. J gave up 1 base and V 5 bases, and 6 bases lay outside the gene matches. The CDR3 is made up of 15 amino acids. Per germline, CDR1 SGHTA and CDR2 FQGTGA. In DNA, the CDR3 is TGTGCCAGCAGCCCCTCCGGGACAGGGAACACTGAAGCTTTCTTT. It is translated as CASSPSGTGNTEAFF.

This clonotype came up many times. One junction end disagrees with the germline gene, perhaps due to a read error. Written as DNA, the CDR3 is TGTGACAGCACCTCCAGTCTACACAATGAGCAGTTCTTC. Protein sequence: CDSTSSLHNEQFF. The chain carries TRBV27 and TRBJ2-1; the D is unclear. The CDR3 sequence is 13 residues long. Germline loops: CDR1 MNHEY, CDR2 SMNVEV (reference sequence).

This clonotype was seen ten or more times. J is TRBJ1-1 and V is TRBV20-1, with a weak D call TRBD1 (5 bases). The CDR3 contains 14 residues. Germline values: CDR1 DFQATT, CDR2 SNEGSKA (reference sequence). The V end was cut by 2 bases, the J end by 3 bases, with 13 bases between. CDR3 residues: CSARQQVPDTEAFF. CDR3 nucleotide sequence: TGCAGTGCTAGACAACAGGTACCAGACACTGAAGCTTTCTTT.

With regard to this clonotype: This may be a read error, as it is one base from a much larger clone. In this CDR3 the conserved last residue, phenylalanine or tryptophan, is missing, so a read error is likely. This chain uses TRBV5-1 with TRBJ2-1, with a possible D match to TRBD2 (6 bases). This CDR3 region has 14 residues. Germline V gene data show CDR1 as SGHRS and CDR2 as YFSETQ. Trimming pared 5 bases from V and 1 base from J, leaving 10 bases between. The CDR3 reads CASRASESYNEQFL. Written as DNA, the CDR3 is TGCGCCAGCAGGGCTAGCGAGTCCTACAATGAGCAGTTCCTC.

This clonotype came up many times. J is TRBJ2-7 and V is TRBV10-3; 8 bases align to TRBD2. The CDR3 contains 15 residues. Germline values: CDR1 ENHRY, CDR2 SYGVKD. V gave up 4 bases and J gave up 5 bases; unmatched junction bases: 10. The CDR3 coding sequence is TGTGCCATCAGTGGGGTTAATAGCGGGATCGACGAGCAGTACTTC. Translation: CAISGVNSGIDEQYF.

As concerns this clonotype: As the CDR3 is not closed by the conserved phenylalanine or tryptophan, this likely results from a read error. The genes are TRBV19 and TRBJ1-5; D gene uncertain. The V and J ends lost 1 base and 8 bases respectively, with 9 bases between them. CDR3 length: 13 amino acids. Germline V gene lookup returns CDR1 LNHDA and CDR2 SQIVND (reference sequence). CDR3 protein: CASSIALPEPQHL. The DNA of the CDR3 is TGTGCCAGTAGTATAGCCCTGCCGGAGCCCCAGCATTTA.

This clonotype has at least ten counts. The chain couples TRBV7-9 to TRBJ1-1; TRBD1 matches at 9 bases. The CDR3 length is 13 residues. Per the germline V gene, CDR1 is SEHNR and CDR2 is FQNEAQ (reference sequence). V was clipped by 6 bases and J by 7 bases; unmatched bases: 6. CDR3 sequence (DNA): TGTGCCAGCAGTGCGGACAGGGGCCTTGAAGCTTTCTTT. This gives the protein CASSADRGLEAFF.

Ten or more counts support this clonotype. The chain uses TRBV7-2 and TRBJ2-7; D is unclear. Germline lookup yields CDR1 SGHTA and CDR2 FQGNSA. CDR3 length equals 12 residues. V shed 5 bases and J shed 7 bases, with 12 bases lying between them. The CDR3 DNA follows: TGTGCCAGCAGCCCAACCCCCCGGGAGCAGTACTTC. Its translation: CASSPTPREQYF.

The sample holds many counts of this clonotype. The rearrangement uses TRBV7-2 and TRBJ2-2; TRBD2 matches at 7 bases. The germline V gene has CDR1 SGHTA and CDR2 FQGNSA. V lost 4 bases and J lost 6; bases outside the gene matches: 8. This CDR3 is 15 amino acids long. The CDR3 DNA reads TGTGCCAGCAGCTCCATCGGGGGGAGACCCGGGGAGCTGTTTTTT. It encodes CASSSIGGRPGELFF. Together with reference TRBV7-2 and TRBJ2-2, the CDR3 gives the full variable domain: GAGVSQSPSNKVTEKGKDVELRCDPISGHTALYWYRQSLGQGLEFLIYFQGNSAPDKSGLPSDRFSAERTGGSVSTLTIQRTQQEDSAVYLCASSSIGGRPGELFFGEGSRLTVL.

This clonotype was detected ten times or more. This rearrangement joins TRBV11-2 to TRBJ2-7, with D perhaps TRBD1 or TRBD2 (5 bases each). Trimming cost V 1 base and J 5 bases, with 6 bases left between them. The germline V gene encodes CDR1 SGHAT and CDR2 FQNNGV. This CDR3 comprises 12 residues. This chain's CDR3 is CASSLVGDEQYF. CDR3 nucleotides: TGTGCCAGCAGCTTAGTGGGGGACGAGCAGTACTTC. The whole variable domain, remainder taken from reference TRBV11-2 and TRBJ2-7, is EAGVAQSPRYKIIEKRQSVAFWCNPISGHATLYWYQQILGQGPKLLIQFQNNGVVDDSQLPKDRFSAERLKGVDSTLKIQPAKLEDSAVYLCASSLVGDEQYFGPGTRLTVT.

This clonotype has only one observation. A far larger clone lies a single base away; this is likely a read error. The chain employs TRBV12-3 or TRBV12-4 and TRBJ1-1; D may be TRBD1 (6 bases). This CDR3 contains 14 residues. V lost 6 bases and J lost 2, with 13 bases in between. The CDR3 DNA is TGTGCCAGCAGAGCGCAAGGGGGAAACACTGAAGCTTTCTTT. Protein: CASRAQGGNTEAFF.

Comments on this clonotype: A much larger clone lies a single base off, so this may be a read error. CDR3 bases: TGTGCCGGCAGCCGGGCAGTCCAAGAGACCCAGTACTTC. As protein: CAGSRAVQETQYF. This rearrangement joins TRBV3-1 to TRBJ2-5; D remains ambiguous. CDR1 is LGHDT and CDR2 is YNNKEL in the germline V gene (reference sequence). CDR3 length equals 13 residues.

This clonotype was seen ten or more times. The chain couples TRBV18 to TRBJ1-1; a possible D gene is TRBD1 (5 bases). V lost 1 base and J lost 6, with 12 bases in between. The CDR3 runs 14 residues. Germline CDR1 reads KGHSH; CDR2 reads LQKENI. CDR3 amino acids: CASSPLLSTAEAFF. For the CDR3, the DNA is TGTGCCAGCTCACCACTTTTATCGACAGCTGAAGCTTTCTTT.

This clonotype was counted many times. This chain joins TRBV19 and TRBJ2-1; TRBD2 matches at 8 bases. The CDR3 spans 15 residues. Germline CDR1 is LNHDA and CDR2 is SQIVND (reference sequence). The J segment lost 8 bases and the V segment lost 3 bases, leaving 9 bases of the junction unmatched. The CDR3 coding sequence is TGTGCCAGTAGTATCCGGGGGGCCGGGGGGGATGAGCAGTTCTTC. Its translation: CASSIRGAGGDEQFF.